Listed below are T cell receptor beta chains from one sample, sequenced in a study of blood T cell repertoires in COVID-19. Assay: immunoSEQ multiplex PCR; the TCRdb copy retains only in-frame clones and omits some. The table lists 250,000 to 350,000 clones, 85% to 90% of them singletons. What was sequenced was PBMCs or T cells enriched from blood (not recorded which). Receptors originate from a woman aged 60 to 75 in a cohort exposed to, infected with or recovered from COVID-19 (not recorded which). Each CDR3 is given with its conserved first and last residue. The D gene is left open where the match is weak. Clone size, where shown, is once, few, many, or a class for clones that have expanded.

DNA,CDR3,J,size,V,D
TGTGCCAGCAGCAAACTCGGGAACACCGGGGAGCTGTTTTTT,CASSKLGNTGELFF,TRBJ2-2,-,TRBV7-3,-
TGTGCCAGTACGATACAGGGTGGTCCCGGGGAGCTGTTTTTT,CASTIQGGPGELFF,TRBJ2-2,-,TRBV19,-
TGCGCCAGCAGCCTGGGACTAGCGGGAGGATCCTACAATGAGCAGTTCTTC,CASSLGLAGGSYNEQFF,TRBJ2-1,-,TRBV4-3,TRBD2
TGTGCCAGCAGCCTCCAGGGAGGAGGGAGCTACGAGCAGTACTTC,CASSLQGGGSYEQYF,TRBJ2-7,-,TRBV5-4,-
TGTGCCAGCAGTACCCGGACTAGCGGGAGGGTAAAGCAGTACTTC,CASSTRTSGRVKQYF,TRBJ2-7,-,TRBV28,TRBD2
TGTGCCATCAGGGGTGACAGGGGGTGGAATGAGCAGTTCTTC,CAIRGDRGWNEQFF,TRBJ2-1,-,TRBV2,TRBD1
TGCGCCAGCAGCGACCGACAGTCTGCAACTAATGAAAAACTGTTTTTT,CASSDRQSATNEKLFF,TRBJ1-4,-,TRBV4-3,-
TGCGCCAGCAGCTTGGACAGGAAGAACACCGGGGAGCTGTTTTTT,CASSLDRKNTGELFF,TRBJ2-2,-,TRBV5-1,-
TGTGCCAGTAGTATAGGGGACAGGAGTTCACCCCTCCACTTT,CASSIGDRSSPLHF,TRBJ1-6,once,TRBV19,TRBD1
TGTGCCAGCAACCTTATAGGGACAGGGTCAGGGGAGACCCAGTACTTC,CASNLIGTGSGETQYF,TRBJ2-5,-,TRBV7-9,TRBD1
TGCGCCAGCAGCCAAGTTAACCTAGTATCCTACAATGAGCAGTTCTTC,CASSQVNLVSYNEQFF,TRBJ2-1,-,TRBV4-1,-
TGTGCCAGCAGTTTAGGAACAGGGGGCGCGAAGTATGGCTACACCTTC,CASSLGTGGAKYGYTF,TRBJ1-2,once,TRBV27,TRBD1
TGTGCCAGCAGCGAACGACTAGCGGGAGGGGATACGCAGTATTTT,CASSERLAGGDTQYF,TRBJ2-3,-,TRBV9,TRBD2
TGTGCCAGCTCGCCGACAGGGGGCGGGGGCACTGAAGCTTTCTTT,CASSPTGGGGTEAFF,TRBJ1-1,-,TRBV18,TRBD1
TGTGCCAGTTTTCCCGGGACTAGCGGGAGGGCCACCGGGGAGCTGTTTTTT,CASFPGTSGRATGELFF,TRBJ2-2,-,TRBV19,TRBD2
TGTGCCAGCAGCTTCTCCCCCCCGTACGAGGATGAGCAGTTCTTC,CASSFSPPYEDEQFF,TRBJ2-1,-,TRBV7-2,-
TGTGCCAGCAGCAAAGCCCGGGACAGGGGTGAAAAACTGTTTTTT,CASSKARDRGEKLFF,TRBJ1-4,-,TRBV21-1,-
TGTGCCACCAGCGACAGGACAGCTTTAAATTCACCCCTCCACTTT,CATSDRTALNSPLHF,TRBJ1-6,once,TRBV15,-
TGTGCCAGCAGCTTAGGAGGAAACAGGGGCCACGAGCAGTACTTC,CASSLGGNRGHEQYF,TRBJ2-7,-,TRBV11-2,TRBD1
TGTGCCAGCAGTGGACAGGGAGGCCCTTGGGATCAGCCCCAGCATTTT,CASSGQGGPWDQPQHF,TRBJ1-5,-,TRBV2,TRBD1
TGTGCCTCAACAGGGACGAACACCGGGGAGCTGTTTTTT,CASTGTNTGELFF,TRBJ2-2,-,TRBV15,-
TGTGCCACAGCAGGGGACAATCAGCCCCAGCATTTT,CATAGDNQPQHF,TRBJ1-5,-,TRBV24-1,-
TGTGCCAGCAGCTTTTCGGGGGGGCTAGTGGACGAGCAGTACTTC,CASSFSGGLVDEQYF,TRBJ2-7,-,TRBV5-4,TRBD2
TGCAGCGCCTCGGAGTCCTGGGGACAGGGGGCTCGTGGGAACACTGAAGCTTTCTTT,CSASESWGQGARGNTEAFF,TRBJ1-1,-,TRBV29-1,TRBD1
TGTGCCAGCAGCCAAGACAGGGGTAGGAAACTAGCGGGAGACGGTGAGCAGTTCTTC,CASSQDRGRKLAGDGEQFF,TRBJ2-1,-,TRBV4-2,TRBD2
TGTGCCAGCAGTTTAGCGGGAATAAAGACCCAGTACTTC,CASSLAGIKTQYF,TRBJ2-5,-,TRBV28,-
TGTGCCAGCAGCCGGGACAGGGAGGTCGAGCAGTACTTC,CASSRDREVEQYF,TRBJ2-7,-,TRBV5-6,TRBD1
TGTGCCAGCAGCAGCCCTAGCGGGACGAGCTCCTACGAGCAGTACTTC,CASSSPSGTSSYEQYF,TRBJ2-7,-,TRBV11-2,TRBD2
TGTGCCAGCAGCTTAGATTTGGTGGCAGGGTATGAGCAGTTCTTC,CASSLDLVAGYEQFF,TRBJ2-1,once,TRBV11-2,-
TGTGCCAGTCACGGTGCCACAGATACGCAGTATTTT,CASHGATDTQYF,TRBJ2-3,-,TRBV19,-
TGTGCCAGCAGTGAAGCCGGACTAGCGGCCTACAATGAGCAGTTCTTC,CASSEAGLAAYNEQFF,TRBJ2-1,-,TRBV2,TRBD2
TGCGCCAGCAGCCGTGGGACTAGCGAGGAGACCCAGTACTTC,CASSRGTSEETQYF,TRBJ2-5,-,TRBV5-1,TRBD2
TGTGCCAGCAGCTTGCTAGCGGGAGGGGGCACAGATACGCAGTATTTT,CASSLLAGGGTDTQYF,TRBJ2-3,-,TRBV5-5,TRBD2
TGTGCCAGCAGTAAACAGGGGGTGATCTCCTACGAGCAGTACTTC,CASSKQGVISYEQYF,TRBJ2-7,-,TRBV27,TRBD1
TGTGCCAGCAGGGGCGGACAGGGCCGAGGCAATCAGCCCCAGCATTTT,CASRGGQGRGNQPQHF,TRBJ1-5,-,TRBV6-6,TRBD1
TGTGCCACCAGCAGAGATCGGACCGGGACAGGGGCCTATGGCTACACCTTC,CATSRDRTGTGAYGYTF,TRBJ1-2,-,TRBV15,TRBD1
TGTGCCAGCAGCTCTACGCCGGGGTTAGAGACCCAGTACTTC,CASSSTPGLETQYF,TRBJ2-5,-,TRBV11-1,-
TGTGCCAGTACCGGGCTAGCGGGAGGGACCTACGAGCAGTACTTC,CASTGLAGGTYEQYF,TRBJ2-7,-,TRBV19,TRBD2
TGCAGCGTTGAAGCCGGACAGGGGTTAGGGTCCTACAATGAGCAGTTCTTC,CSVEAGQGLGSYNEQFF,TRBJ2-1,-,TRBV29-1,TRBD1